The subject of this entry is one TCR beta chain. Its antigen remains unknown. TCRdb ran MiXCR on the reads and lists one entry per CDR3 protein. The repertoire holds around 900,000 distinct CDR3 sequences, with around a third as singletons. CDR3 length equals 17 residues. Germline loops: CDR1 LGHNA, CDR2 YNFKEQ. V lost 1 base, J lost 5 bases, and 9 bases stayed unmatched. The data are from a study of T cell repertoires in cytomegalovirus infection. About the study: Carrying CMV and the relevant HLA type showed in public TCR beta signatures. Overall study results and limits: HLA-C-restricted CMV-specific TCR beta clonotypes prevailed in the ex vivo response.

The V and J genes are TRBV4-2 and TRBJ2-5; 11 bases match TRBD2. The sample was cultured CD8+ T cells from PBMCs, taken from culture after CMV antigen stimulation. This clonotype originated in a human donor in good health (CMV status not recorded). Some clones in this sample may be carry-over from other donors' samples. This CDR3 reads CASSQGIAGGREETQYF. CDR3 nucleotide sequence: TGTGCCAGCAGCCAAGGGATAGCGGGGGGGCGGGAGGAGACCCAGTACTTC.